These 8 T cell receptor beta chains came from one sample sequenced in a study of blood T cell repertoires in COVID-19 (dated by TCRdb to about 2020). The method behind the library was the immunoSEQ multiplex PCR assay. TCRdb's version of the immuneACCESS table is confined to in-frame rearrangements and falls short of the full clone set. An unresolved V gene accounts for under half of the shortfall where checked; the remainder is of unknown origin. The sample table shows roughly 100,000 clones, and 80% to 95% are seen once. Roughly 4.3% of the sample rests with the top ten. The sequencing input was peripheral blood. These receptor sequences come from a man between 18 and 29 years old with acute or convalescent COVID-19.

The chain combines TRBV4-2 with TRBJ1-2; the D is unclear. Trimming pared 4 bases from V and 1 base from J, leaving 10 bases between. Germline V gene sequence: CDR1 LGHNA, CDR2 YNFKEQ. The CDR3 is 14 amino acids. CDR3 bases: TGTGCCAGCAGCCCCTCGGGAGATAACTATGGCTACACCTTC. Translation: CASSPSGDNYGYTF.

This rearrangement joins TRBV15 to TRBJ2-7; D ambiguous. The CDR3 is 13 amino acids. Trimming left V 0 bases short and J 2 bases short, with 5 bases between. Germline loops: CDR1 LNHNV, CDR2 YYDKDF (reference sequence). Here the CDR3 reads CATSRDPTYEQYF. Written as DNA, the CDR3 is TGTGCCACCAGCAGAGATCCCACCTACGAGCAGTACTTC.

Only a few counts were recorded for this clone. J is TRBJ2-7 and V is TRBV6-5; D not certain. CDR1 is MNHEY, CDR2 SVGAGI, per germline. V gave up 0 bases and J gave up 0 bases, with 3 bases separating them. The length of the CDR3 is 13 residues. CDR3 DNA sequence: TGTGCCAGCAGTTACTCGTACTCCTACGAGCAGTACTTC. It encodes CASSYSYSYEQYF.

J is TRBJ2-5 and V is TRBV6-5, with TRBD2 matching 7 bases. The junction had 6 bases not matched to a gene; V was cut back by 6 bases and J by 5 bases. Germline CDR1 MNHEY, CDR2 SVGAGI. The CDR3 has 13 amino acids. The CDR3 region is CASSGTSVETQYF. The CDR3 nucleotides are TGTGCCAGCAGCGGTACTAGCGTGGAGACCCAGTACTTC.

The V and J genes are TRBV9 and TRBJ2-3; D perhaps matches TRBD2 (6 bases). CDR1 SGDLS and CDR2 YYNGEE come from the germline V gene. The CDR3 is 16 residues long. V was cut by 7 bases and J by 1 base, with 19 bases left in between. CDR3 DNA sequence: TGTGCCAGCTCGGGGCTCGGCGGGATCCGCACAGATACGCAGTATTTT. This gives the protein CASSGLGGIRTDTQYF.

V is TRBV5-1 and J is TRBJ1-2, with 7 bases that match TRBD1. Trimming took 3 bases from V and 3 from J; bases not matched to a gene: 5. CDR1 and CDR2 from the germline V gene are SGHRS and YFSETQ. The CDR3 sequence is 14 residues long. DNA for the CDR3: TGCGCCAGCAGCTCCTCGGGACAGTACTATGGCTACACCTTC. Translating it yields CASSSSGQYYGYTF.

This clone was seen a single time. This chain links TRBV24-1 with TRBJ2-7, with 7 bases aligning to TRBD1. Germline V gene sequence: CDR1 KGHDR, CDR2 SFDVKD. V was pared by 3 bases and J by 0 bases, with 4 bases of the junction left unmatched. There are 15 residues in the CDR3. CDR3 sequence (DNA): TGTGCCACCAGTGATCGACAGGGCCTCTCCTACGAGCAGTACTTC. Encoded protein: CATSDRQGLSYEQYF.

The chain combines TRBV5-1 with TRBJ1-2; 9 positions agree with TRBD1. Trimming removed 4 bases from V and 4 bases from J; junction bases left unmatched: 17. The CDR3 is 18 amino acids. Germline CDR1 SGHRS, CDR2 YFSETQ. The CDR3 spells CASSAGAPGQGNFYGYTF. The CDR3 nucleotides read TGCGCCAGCAGCGCTGGAGCGCCCGGACAGGGGAATTTCTATGGCTACACCTTC.